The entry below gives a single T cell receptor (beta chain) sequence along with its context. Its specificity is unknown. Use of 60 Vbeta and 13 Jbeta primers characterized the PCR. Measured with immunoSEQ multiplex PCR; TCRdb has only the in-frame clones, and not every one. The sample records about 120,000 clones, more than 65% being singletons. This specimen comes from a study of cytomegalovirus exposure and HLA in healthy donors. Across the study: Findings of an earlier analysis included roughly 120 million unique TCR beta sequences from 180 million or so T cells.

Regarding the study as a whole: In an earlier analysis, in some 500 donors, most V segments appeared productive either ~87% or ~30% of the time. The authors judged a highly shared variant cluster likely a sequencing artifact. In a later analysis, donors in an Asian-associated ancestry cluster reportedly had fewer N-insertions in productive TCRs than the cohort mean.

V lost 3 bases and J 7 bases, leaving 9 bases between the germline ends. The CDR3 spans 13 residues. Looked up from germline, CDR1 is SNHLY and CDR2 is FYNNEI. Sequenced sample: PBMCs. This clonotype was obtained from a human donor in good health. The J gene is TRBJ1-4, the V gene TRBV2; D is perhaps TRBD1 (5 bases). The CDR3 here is CASSDRDGEKLFF. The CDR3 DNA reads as TGTGCCAGCAGTGACAGGGATGGTGAAAAACTGTTTTTT.